Here is one TCR beta chain with its context. This record comes from a study of blood T cell repertoires in COVID-19. Sequencing used immunoSEQ multiplex PCR; TCRdb keeps in-frame clones, though not all of them. This sample carries 130,000 to 150,000 clones, approximately 80% of them seen once, and the ten largest clones take 10% to 15%. This CDR3 contains 14 residues. Trimming left V 0 bases short and J 4 bases short, with 12 bases between. The germline CDR1 and CDR2 sequences are SQVTM and ANQGSEA. The sequenced sample was peripheral blood. The TCR was taken from a man between 60 and 75 years old with active or convalescent COVID-19. This chain uses TRBV29-1 with TRBJ1-2, with D perhaps TRBD1 (5 bases). CDR3 in amino acids: CSVEDVVRGYGYTF. CDR3 DNA sequence: TGCAGCGTTGAAGACGTGGTAAGGGGCTATGGCTACACCTTC.